These 18 T cell receptor beta chains were sequenced from one sample in a study of cytotoxic CD8 clonotypes in ibrutinib-treated CLL. Repertoires were generated with immunoSEQ multiplex PCR, while TCRdb's copy carries only in-frame clones and drops some. The sample lists approximately 120,000 clones, roughly 57% seen once, with 30% to 45% in the top ten. Specimen: PBMCs, collected after 24 months of ibrutinib treatment. These receptors were obtained from a human donor with chronic lymphocytic leukemia.

This clone has more than one count but fewer than ten. This chain joins TRBV10-3 and TRBJ1-2; D gene unclear. The CDR3 extends over 12 amino acids. Germline V lookup: CDR1 ENHRY, CDR2 SYGVKD. V was clipped by 4 bases and J by 4 bases, with 7 bases between them. In DNA form, the CDR3 reads TGTGCCATCAGTGTGTCAAGCTATGGCTACACCTTC. Translating gives CAISVSSYGYTF.

V gene TRBV30 combines with J gene TRBJ2-7; 8 bases are shared with TRBD2. Losses at the gene ends were 7 bases for V and 6 bases for J; bases not matched to a gene: 14. The CDR3 has 14 amino acids. The V gene's germline CDR1 is GTSNPN and CDR2 SVGIG (reference sequence). DNA for the CDR3: TGTGCCTATAGCCCCGGGACTAGTCTCGGCGAGCAGTACTTC. Its protein product is CAYSPGTSLGEQYF.

V and J are TRBV5-4 and TRBJ2-7; 7 bases map to TRBD1. Germline V gives CDR1 SGHNT, CDR2 YYREEE (reference sequence). The CDR3 is 14 residues long. Unmatched junction bases numbered 6, after V lost 4 bases and J lost 2 bases. The CDR3 is CASSPGQQAYEQYF. CDR3 coding DNA: TGTGCCAGCAGCCCGGGACAGCAGGCCTACGAGCAGTACTTC.

The chain couples TRBV27 to TRBJ1-6; D is possibly TRBD1 (5 bases). Germline V lookup: CDR1 MNHEY, CDR2 SMNVEV (reference sequence). Deletions cut 3 bases from V and 7 bases from J, with 10 bases between. The CDR3 extends over 14 amino acids. The CDR3 loop is CASSLPGRNSPLHF. In DNA form, the CDR3 reads TGTGCCAGCAGTTTGCCGGGACGGAATTCACCCCTCCACTTT.

This sequence joins TRBV18 and TRBJ2-6, with D perhaps assigned TRBD1 or TRBD2 (6 bases each). Per germline, CDR1 KGHSH and CDR2 LQKENI. The CDR3 loop spans 20 amino acids. Trimming took off 0 bases at V and 0 bases at J, with 18 bases between the two ends. Written as DNA, the CDR3 is TGTGCCAGCTCACCACCGACGGTGCGGGACACTCCCTCTGGGGCCAACGTCCTGACTTTC. Its translation is CASSPPTVRDTPSGANVLTF.

The V and J genes are TRBV7-3 and TRBJ2-1; no clear D gene. The V gene lost 0 bases and the J gene lost 6 bases, with 12 bases spanning the gap. This CDR3 comprises 15 residues. Germline CDR1 SGHTA, CDR2 FQGTGA. CDR3 residues: CASSLTSTVGNEQFF. The DNA of the CDR3 is TGTGCCAGCAGCTTAACGTCTACAGTGGGCAATGAGCAGTTCTTC.

The V gene is TRBV9, the J gene TRBJ2-7; 7 bases line up with TRBD1. CDR1 and CDR2 from the germline V gene are SGDLS and YYNGEE. Trimming took 4 bases from V and 1 from J; bases not matched to a gene: 8. The CDR3 has 15 residues. CDR3 in DNA: TGTGCCAGCAGCCCCGGGACAGTCGAATCCTACGAGCAGTACTTC. Translation gives CASSPGTVESYEQYF. Combining the CDR3 with reference TRBV9 and TRBJ2-7 gives the whole variable domain DSGVTQTPKHLITATGQRVTLRCSPRSGDLSVYWYQQSLDQGLQFLIQYYNGEERAKGNILERFSAQQFPDLHSELNLSSLELGDSALYFCASSPGTVESYEQYFGPGTRLTVT.

The chain joins TRBV6-1 to TRBJ1-5; D is uncertain. Germline V gene lookup returns CDR1 MNHNS and CDR2 SASEGT. This CDR3 contains 11 residues. Trimming removed 2 bases from V and 6 bases from J, with 2 bases in between. CDR3 protein: CASSESQPQHF. The CDR3 DNA reads as TGTGCCAGCAGTGAATCTCAGCCCCAGCATTTT.

V gene TRBV28 combines with J gene TRBJ2-7; TRBD1 aligns across 9 bases. Germline CDR1 reads MDHEN; CDR2 reads SYDVKM. The ends lost 5 bases at V and 4 bases at J; junction bases unmatched: 12. The CDR3 sequence is 16 residues long. The CDR3 protein is CASSNTGTGLRYEQYF. The CDR3 DNA sequence: TGTGCCAGCAGTAATACAGGGACAGGGCTCAGGTACGAGCAGTACTTC.

The table lists this clone with a count of one. This rearrangement joins TRBV7-9 to TRBJ1-2, with D unclear. Between the trimmed V and J ends, which lost 4 bases and 2 bases, there was a span of 14 bases. Germline assignment: CDR1 SEHNR and CDR2 FQNEAQ (reference sequence). The CDR3 covers 15 residues. The CDR3 sequence: CASSSFDTPNYGYTF. DNA of the CDR3: TGTGCCAGCAGCTCCTTCGACACCCCGAACTATGGCTACACCTTC.

This clone showed up just once. The chain employs TRBV4-2 and TRBJ2-7, with D uncertain. V was cut by 0 bases and J by 2 bases, with 8 bases left in between. The CDR3 totals 14 residues. The germline V gene has CDR1 LGHNA and CDR2 YNFKEQ. CDR3 region: CASSQEKGTYEQYF. CDR3 bases: TGTGCCAGCAGCCAAGAGAAGGGAACCTACGAGCAGTACTTC.

J is TRBJ1-6 and V is TRBV4-3, with 7 nucleotides matching TRBD1. V trimming: 0 bases; J trimming: 6 bases; junction bases outside the gene matches: 8. CDR3 length equals 17 residues. The germline V gene has CDR1 LGHNA and CDR2 YSLEER. The CDR3 DNA reads as TGCGCCAGCAGCCAAGATTATGGGGGACAGAGTAATTCACCCCTCCACTTT. Its protein product is CASSQDYGGQSNSPLHF.

The V call is TRBV19, the J call TRBJ2-3; D uncertain. The CDR3 loop spans 15 amino acids. The V gene's germline CDR1 is LNHDA and CDR2 SQIVND (reference sequence). Trimming took 7 bases from V and 0 from J, leaving 14 bases between them. CDR3 protein: CASTPGVTSTDTQYF. Here the CDR3 DNA reads TGTGCCAGTACCCCAGGCGTCACTAGCACAGATACGCAGTATTTT.

This chain joins TRBV5-6 and TRBJ2-7, with D unclear. CDR1 and CDR2 from the germline V gene are SGHDT and YYEEEE. V dropped 5 bases and J dropped 4 bases, with 7 bases sitting between them. The CDR3 loop spans 11 amino acids. In DNA form, the CDR3 reads TGTGCCAGCAGGCCCGCGTACGAGCAGTACTTC. Its translation is CASRPAYEQYF.

The CDR3 spells CAISDRTSGGATDTQYF. CDR3 bases: TGTGCCATCAGTGACCGGACTAGCGGGGGGGCCACAGATACGCAGTATTTT. J is TRBJ2-3 and V is TRBV10-3; TRBD2 aligns across 15 bases. Germline V gives CDR1 ENHRY, CDR2 SYGVKD. This CDR3 has 17 residues. Trimming cost V 3 bases and J 2 bases; bases outside gene matches: 3.

The rearrangement uses TRBV7-3 and TRBJ2-1; D gene uncertain. Trimming removed 3 bases from V and 4 bases from J, with 7 bases in between. The CDR3 totals 13 residues. Germline-derived CDR1 and CDR2 are SGHTA and FQGTGA. CDR3 DNA: TGTGCCAGCAGCTTTGACACTTACAATGAGCAGTTCTTC. Its translation: CASSFDTYNEQFF.

The chain links TRBV19 to TRBJ1-2; D remains ambiguous. The CDR3 consists of 17 residues. Germline CDR1 reads LNHDA; CDR2 reads SQIVND (reference sequence). V dropped 5 bases and J dropped 1 base, with 20 bases sitting between them. The CDR3 coding sequence is TGTGCCAGTAGTCCCCGGCAGGCCGGAACCGATAACTATGGCTACACCTTC. Translation gives CASSPRQAGTDNYGYTF.

This clone occurred a few times. This chain joins TRBV30 and TRBJ1-1, with D possibly being TRBD1 (5 bases). The CDR3 is made up of 14 amino acids. Trimming took off 0 bases at V and 5 bases at J, with 13 bases between the two ends. Germline V lookup: CDR1 GTSNPN, CDR2 SVGIG (reference sequence). The CDR3 DNA sequence: TGTGCCTGGAGTGTAATGGCAGGGTGGACTGAAGCTTTCTTT. Residues: CAWSVMAGWTEAFF.